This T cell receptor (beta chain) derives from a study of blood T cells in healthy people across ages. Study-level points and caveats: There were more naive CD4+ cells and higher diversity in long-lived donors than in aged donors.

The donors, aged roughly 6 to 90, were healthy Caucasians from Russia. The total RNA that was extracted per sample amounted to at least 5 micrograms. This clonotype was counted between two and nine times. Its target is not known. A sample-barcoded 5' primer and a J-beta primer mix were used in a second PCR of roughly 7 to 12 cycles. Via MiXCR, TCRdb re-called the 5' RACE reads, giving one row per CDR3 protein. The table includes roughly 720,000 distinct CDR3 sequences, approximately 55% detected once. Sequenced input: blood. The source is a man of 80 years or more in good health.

Here the CDR3 reads CASSLEGSPLHF. For the CDR3, the DNA is TGTGCCAGCAGCTTAGAAGGCTCACCCCTCCACTTT. The chain is built from TRBV7-9 and TRBJ1-6; D gene uncertain. The V and J ends lost 1 base and 10 bases respectively, with 5 bases between them. This CDR3 region has 12 residues. Germline V gene lookup returns CDR1 SEHNR and CDR2 FQNEAQ (reference sequence).